The 3 T cell receptor beta chains presented below share a single source sample, sequenced in a study of blood T cell repertoires in COVID-19. The data were produced by immunoSEQ multiplex PCR, yet TCRdb's version contains in-frame clones alone and is incomplete. The profile shows 300,000 to 350,000 clones, approximately 90% of them singletons. Sequencing input: peripheral blood. The receptors derive from a woman aged 25 to 45 with COVID-19, enrolled during active disease.

CDR3 coding DNA: TGCGCCAGCAGCTTGGGGGACAGGGACAATTCACCCCTCCACTTT. Residues: CASSLGDRDNSPLHF. V and J are TRBV5-1 and TRBJ1-6, with TRBD1 matching 9 bases. CDR3 length equals 15 residues. J lost 7 bases, V lost 0 bases, and 2 bases had no gene match. The germline gives CDR1 SGHRS, CDR2 YFSETQ.

The genes are TRBV28 and TRBJ2-3; D perhaps matches TRBD1 (5 bases). CDR3 length: 16 amino acids. V lost 3 bases and J lost 1, with 14 bases in between. Germline assignment: CDR1 MDHEN and CDR2 SYDVKM. CDR3 sequence (DNA): TGTGCCAGCAGTTTGCTGGACAATATCCGCACAGATACGCAGTATTTT. Protein: CASSLLDNIRTDTQYF.

This clone was observed a handful of times. The V and J genes are TRBV6-5 and TRBJ2-5; 10 positions agree with TRBD1. V lost 2 bases to trimming and J lost 5 bases; unmatched junction nucleotides: 5. Germline V lookup: CDR1 MNHEY, CDR2 SVGAGI. The length of the CDR3 is 15 residues. This CDR3 reads CASSYGQGGYETQYF. In DNA form, the CDR3 reads TGTGCCAGCAGTTACGGACAGGGGGGGTATGAGACCCAGTACTTC.